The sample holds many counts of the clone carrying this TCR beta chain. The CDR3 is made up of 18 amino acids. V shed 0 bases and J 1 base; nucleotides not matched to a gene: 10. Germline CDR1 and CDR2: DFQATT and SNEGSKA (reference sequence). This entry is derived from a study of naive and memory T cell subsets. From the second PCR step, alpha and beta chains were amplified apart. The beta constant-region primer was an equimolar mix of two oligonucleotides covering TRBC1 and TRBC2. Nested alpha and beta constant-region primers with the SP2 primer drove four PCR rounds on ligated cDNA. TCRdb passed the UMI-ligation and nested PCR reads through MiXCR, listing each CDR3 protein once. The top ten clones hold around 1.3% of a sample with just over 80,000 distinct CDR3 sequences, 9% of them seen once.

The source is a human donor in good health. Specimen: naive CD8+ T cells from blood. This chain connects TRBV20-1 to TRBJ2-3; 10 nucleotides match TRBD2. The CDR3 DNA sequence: TGCAGTGCTAGAGATTCTAGCGGGAGCAGTTGGGGCACAGATACGCAGTATTTT. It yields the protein CSARDSSGSSWGTDTQYF.